The rows below give T cell receptor beta chains drawn from one sample of a study of T cell responses to AZD1222 COVID-19 vaccine. TCRdb's copy holds only in-frame clones and misses some; the assay was immunoSEQ multiplex PCR. This table has roughly 200,000 clones, just over 90% appearing once. Specimen: peripheral blood, collected 28 days after the second dose of the MenACWY control vaccine. All receptors come from an adult who received the MenACWY meningococcal vaccine as a control. Both conserved end residues are trimmed from each CDR3.

v_call cdr3_aa
TRBV27 ASSLQGNYGYT
TRBV6-5 ASGEDGSLEQY
TRBV9 ASSPRDNEQF
TRBV2 ASSDRLAGETQY
TRBV4-2 ASSQGGTMYNEQF
TRBV5-1 ASSFRGQGDTEAF
TRBV6-5 ASDRGTGANVLT
TRBV2 ASSGQGPYEQY
TRBV6-6 ASREDRVSGYT
TRBV2 ASSSDSPFGEQY
TRBV4-3 ASSQDPRPADTQY
TRBV9 ASSKDLGNQPQH
TRBV9 ASSAGLTNTEAF
TRBV29-1 SVAGAGSSYEQY
TRBV3-1/TRBV3-2 ASSQGAQGGNYGYT
TRBV7-2 ASSSPGGSNEQF
TRBV29-1 SVEAAFQETQY
TRBV11-2 ASSYGSGGDLTSGNTIY
TRBV2 ASSDGGGLRQPQH
TRBV10-3 AISDPMPGGTEAF
TRBV5-6 ASSPWGRVGTGELF